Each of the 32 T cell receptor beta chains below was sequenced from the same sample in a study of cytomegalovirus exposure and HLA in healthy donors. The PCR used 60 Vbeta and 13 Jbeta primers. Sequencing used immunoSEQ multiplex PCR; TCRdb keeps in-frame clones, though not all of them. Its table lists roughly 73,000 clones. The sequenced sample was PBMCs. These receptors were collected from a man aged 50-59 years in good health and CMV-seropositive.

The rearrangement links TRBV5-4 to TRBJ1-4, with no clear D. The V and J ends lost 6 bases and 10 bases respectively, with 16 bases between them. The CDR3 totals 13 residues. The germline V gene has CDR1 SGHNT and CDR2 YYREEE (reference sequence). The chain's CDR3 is CASTRERVGKLFF. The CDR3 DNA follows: TGTGCCAGCACCCGGGAGAGGGTGGGAAAACTGTTTTTT.

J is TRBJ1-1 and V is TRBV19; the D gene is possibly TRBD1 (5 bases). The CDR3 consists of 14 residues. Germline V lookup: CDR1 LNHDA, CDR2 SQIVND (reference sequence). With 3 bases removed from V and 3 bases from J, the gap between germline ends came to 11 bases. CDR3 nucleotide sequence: TGTGCCAGTAGTATCCCCTGGGGGGACACTGAAGCTTTCTTT. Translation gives CASSIPWGDTEAFF.

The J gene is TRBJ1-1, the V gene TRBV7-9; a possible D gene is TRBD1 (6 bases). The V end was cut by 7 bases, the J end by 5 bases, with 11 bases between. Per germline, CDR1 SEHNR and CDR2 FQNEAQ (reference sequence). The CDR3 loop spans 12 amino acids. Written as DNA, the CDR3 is TGTGCCAGCACCAGGGGAGGGACTGAAGCTTTCTTT. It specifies CASTRGGTEAFF.

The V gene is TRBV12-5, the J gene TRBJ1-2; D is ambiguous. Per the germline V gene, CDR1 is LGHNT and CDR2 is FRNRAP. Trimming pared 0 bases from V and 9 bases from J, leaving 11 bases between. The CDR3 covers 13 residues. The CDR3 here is CASGLVPVLRYTF. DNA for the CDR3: TGTGCTAGTGGTTTGGTACCAGTTTTGCGCTACACCTTC.

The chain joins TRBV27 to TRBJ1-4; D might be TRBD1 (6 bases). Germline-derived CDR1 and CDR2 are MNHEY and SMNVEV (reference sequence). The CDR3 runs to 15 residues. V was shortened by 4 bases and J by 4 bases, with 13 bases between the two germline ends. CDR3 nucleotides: TGTGCCAGCAGTTCCATCGGGACATATAATGAAAAACTGTTTTTT. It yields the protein CASSSIGTYNEKLFF.

The CDR3 DNA sequence: TGTGCCAGCAGCCTAGCGGGAACCGGTACAGATACGCAGTATTTT. Its translation is CASSLAGTGTDTQYF. V and J are TRBV13 and TRBJ2-3, with TRBD2 matching over 9 bases. CDR1 is PRHDT, CDR2 FYEKMQ, per germline (reference sequence). There are 15 residues in the CDR3. V shed 5 bases, J shed 3 bases, and the junction held 6 bases outside the gene matches.

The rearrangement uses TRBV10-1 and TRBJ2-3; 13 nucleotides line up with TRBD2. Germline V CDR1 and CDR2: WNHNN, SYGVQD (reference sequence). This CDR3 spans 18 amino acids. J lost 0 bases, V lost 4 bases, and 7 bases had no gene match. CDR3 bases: TGCGCCAGCAGTGTGGGGACTAGCGGGATCCATAGCACAGATACGCAGTATTTT. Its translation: CASSVGTSGIHSTDTQYF.

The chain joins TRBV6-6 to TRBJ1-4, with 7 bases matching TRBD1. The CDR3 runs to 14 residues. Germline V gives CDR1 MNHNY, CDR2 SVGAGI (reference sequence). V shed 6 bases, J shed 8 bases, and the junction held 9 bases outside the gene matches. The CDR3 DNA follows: TGTGCCAGCAGCCCCGGGGCAGGGGGGGAAAAACTGTTTTTT. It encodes CASSPGAGGEKLFF.

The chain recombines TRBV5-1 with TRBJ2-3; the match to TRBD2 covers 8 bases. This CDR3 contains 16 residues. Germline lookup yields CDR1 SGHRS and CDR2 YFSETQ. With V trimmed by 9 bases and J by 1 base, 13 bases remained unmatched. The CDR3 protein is CATSSGPASGTDTQYF. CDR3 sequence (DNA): TGCGCCACGTCTAGCGGGCCCGCTTCTGGCACAGATACGCAGTATTTT.

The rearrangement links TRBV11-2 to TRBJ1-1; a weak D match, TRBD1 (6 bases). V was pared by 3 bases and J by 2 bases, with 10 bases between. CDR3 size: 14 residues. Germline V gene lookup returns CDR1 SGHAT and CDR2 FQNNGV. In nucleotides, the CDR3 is TGTGCCAGCAGCTTCCGGGACATAAACACTGAAGCTTTCTTT. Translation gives CASSFRDINTEAFF.

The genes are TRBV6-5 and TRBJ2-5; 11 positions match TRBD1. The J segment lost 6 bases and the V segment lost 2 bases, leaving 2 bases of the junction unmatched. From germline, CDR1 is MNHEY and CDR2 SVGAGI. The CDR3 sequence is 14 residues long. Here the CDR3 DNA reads TGTGCCAGCAGTTACGGGACAGGGGGAAAGACCCAGTACTTC. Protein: CASSYGTGGKTQYF.

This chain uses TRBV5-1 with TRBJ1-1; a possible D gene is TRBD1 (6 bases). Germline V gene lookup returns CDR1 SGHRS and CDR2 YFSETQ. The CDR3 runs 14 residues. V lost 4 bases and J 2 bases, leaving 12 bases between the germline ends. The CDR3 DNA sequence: TGCGCCAGCAGCCCAGGGGAGCGTAACACTGAAGCTTTCTTT. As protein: CASSPGERNTEAFF.

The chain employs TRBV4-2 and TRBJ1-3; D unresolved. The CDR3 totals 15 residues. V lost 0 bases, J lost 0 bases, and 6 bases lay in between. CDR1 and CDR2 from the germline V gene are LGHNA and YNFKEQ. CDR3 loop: CASSQDVDSGNTIYF. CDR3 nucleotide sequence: TGTGCCAGCAGCCAAGATGTAGACTCTGGAAACACCATATATTTT.

CDR3 residues: CASSQVLGLTGGPNEQFF. The DNA of the CDR3 is TGTGCCAGCAGCCAGGTGTTGGGACTTACGGGGGGGCCCAATGAGCAGTTCTTC. The chain carries TRBV4-2 and TRBJ2-1; 8 bases are a match to TRBD2. Germline CDR1 and CDR2: LGHNA and YNFKEQ. There are 18 residues in the CDR3. Trimming took 3 bases from V and 6 from J; bases not matched to a gene: 16.

The CDR3 protein is CASTPRTGGRDEQYF. The CDR3, as DNA: TGTGCCAGCACCCCTCGGACAGGGGGCCGCGACGAGCAGTACTTC. The J gene is TRBJ2-5, the V gene TRBV6-1; 11 bases align to TRBD1. With the DNA end fitting TRBJ2-7 better, the J assignment may be wrong. CDR1 is MNHNS, CDR2 SASEGT, per germline. The length of the CDR3 is 15 residues.

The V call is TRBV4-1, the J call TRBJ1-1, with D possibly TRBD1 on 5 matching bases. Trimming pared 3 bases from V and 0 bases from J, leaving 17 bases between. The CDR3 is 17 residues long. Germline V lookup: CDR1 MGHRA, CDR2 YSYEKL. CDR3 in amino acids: CASSHRGWSRVNTEAFF. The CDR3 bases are TGCGCCAGCAGCCACAGAGGATGGAGCAGGGTGAACACTGAAGCTTTCTTT.

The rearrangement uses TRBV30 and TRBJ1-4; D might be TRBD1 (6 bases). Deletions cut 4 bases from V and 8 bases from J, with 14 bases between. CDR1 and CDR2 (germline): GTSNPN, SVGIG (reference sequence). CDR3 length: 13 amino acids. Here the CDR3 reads CAWTSDSHEKLFF. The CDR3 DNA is TGTGCCTGGACCTCGGACAGTCACGAAAAACTGTTTTTT.

The DNA of the CDR3 is TGTGCCAGCAGCTCCCCCTATGGTGAGCAGTTCTTC. Translating gives CASSSPYGEQFF. The chain recombines TRBV7-2 with TRBJ2-1, with unresolved D. The CDR3 sequence is 12 residues long. Germline V gene sequence: CDR1 SGHTA, CDR2 FQGNSA. The V gene lost 4 bases and the J gene lost 9 bases, with 10 bases spanning the gap.

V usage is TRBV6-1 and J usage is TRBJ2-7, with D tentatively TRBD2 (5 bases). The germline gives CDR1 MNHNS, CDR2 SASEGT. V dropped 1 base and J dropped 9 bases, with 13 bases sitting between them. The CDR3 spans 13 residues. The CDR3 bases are TGTGCCAGCAGTGAAGGGGGTAGCGTCTGGCAGTACTTC. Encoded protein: CASSEGGSVWQYF.

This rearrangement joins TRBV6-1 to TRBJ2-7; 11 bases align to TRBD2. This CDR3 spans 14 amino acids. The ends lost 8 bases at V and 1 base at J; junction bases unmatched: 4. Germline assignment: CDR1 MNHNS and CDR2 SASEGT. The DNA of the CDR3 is TGTGCCAGCGGGGGGACTAGCGGTTCCTACGAGCAGTACTTC. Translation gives CASGGTSGSYEQYF.

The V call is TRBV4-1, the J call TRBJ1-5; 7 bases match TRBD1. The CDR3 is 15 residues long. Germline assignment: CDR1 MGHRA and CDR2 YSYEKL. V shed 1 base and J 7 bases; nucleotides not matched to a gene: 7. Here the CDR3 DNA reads TGCGCCAGCAGCCAAGGCAGGGGGTCGGGGCAGCCCCAGCATTTT. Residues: CASSQGRGSGQPQHF.

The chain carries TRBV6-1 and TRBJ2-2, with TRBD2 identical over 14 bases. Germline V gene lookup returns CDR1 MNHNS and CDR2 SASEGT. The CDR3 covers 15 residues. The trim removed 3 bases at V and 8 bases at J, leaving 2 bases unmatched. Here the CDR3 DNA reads TGTGCCAGCAGTGACGGGACTAGCGGGGGAGGGGAGCTGTTTTTT. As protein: CASSDGTSGGGELFF.

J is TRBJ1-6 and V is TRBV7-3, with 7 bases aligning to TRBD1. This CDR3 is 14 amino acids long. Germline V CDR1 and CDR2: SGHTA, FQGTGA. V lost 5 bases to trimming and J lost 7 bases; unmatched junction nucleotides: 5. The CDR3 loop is CASSTGTENSPLHF. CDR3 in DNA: TGTGCCAGCAGCACCGGGACAGAGAATTCACCCCTCCACTTT.

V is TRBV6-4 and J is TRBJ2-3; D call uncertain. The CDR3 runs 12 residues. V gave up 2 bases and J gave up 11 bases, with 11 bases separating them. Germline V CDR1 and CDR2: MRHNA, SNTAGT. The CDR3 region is CASSDTARKQYF. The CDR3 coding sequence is TGTGCCAGCAGTGACACGGCTAGAAAGCAGTATTTT.

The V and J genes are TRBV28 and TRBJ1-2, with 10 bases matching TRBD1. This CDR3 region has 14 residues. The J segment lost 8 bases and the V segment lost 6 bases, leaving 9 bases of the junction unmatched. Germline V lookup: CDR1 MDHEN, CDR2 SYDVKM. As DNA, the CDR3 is TGTGCCAGCAGCCTGGACAGGGGGGTTGACGGCTACACCTTC. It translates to CASSLDRGVDGYTF.

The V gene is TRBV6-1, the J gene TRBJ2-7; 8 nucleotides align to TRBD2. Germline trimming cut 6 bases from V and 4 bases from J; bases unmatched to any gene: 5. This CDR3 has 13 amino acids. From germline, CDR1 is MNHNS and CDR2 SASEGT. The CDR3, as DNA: TGTGCCAGCAGCTCGGGGGGGCGGTACGAGCAGTACGTC. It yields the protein CASSSGGRYEQYV.

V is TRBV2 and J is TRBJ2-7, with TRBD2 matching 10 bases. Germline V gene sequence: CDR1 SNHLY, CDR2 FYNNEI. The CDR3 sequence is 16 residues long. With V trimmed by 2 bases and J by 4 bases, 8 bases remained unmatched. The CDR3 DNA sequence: TGTGCCAGCAGTGAAACCCTAGCGGGAGTGTCTTACGAGCAGTACTTC. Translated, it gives CASSETLAGVSYEQYF.

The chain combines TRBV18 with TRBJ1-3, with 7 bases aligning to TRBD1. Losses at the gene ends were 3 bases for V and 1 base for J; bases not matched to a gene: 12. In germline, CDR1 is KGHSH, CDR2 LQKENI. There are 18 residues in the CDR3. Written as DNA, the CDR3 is TGTGCCAGCTCACCTATAAGGGGGCGAGGAATATCTGGAAACACCATATATTTT. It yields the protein CASSPIRGRGISGNTIYF.

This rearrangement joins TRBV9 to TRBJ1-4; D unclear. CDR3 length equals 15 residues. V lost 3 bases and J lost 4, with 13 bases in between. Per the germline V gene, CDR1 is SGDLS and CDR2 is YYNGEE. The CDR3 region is CASSAGRGVNEKLFF. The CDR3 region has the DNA TGTGCCAGCAGCGCCGGCCGGGGAGTTAATGAAAAACTGTTTTTT.

The CDR3 protein is CASSPSHYEQYF. Written as DNA, the CDR3 is TGTGCCAGCTCACCATCACACTACGAGCAGTACTTC. The chain employs TRBV18 and TRBJ2-7, with unresolved D. Trimming removed 2 bases from V and 3 bases from J, with 5 bases in between. This CDR3 contains 12 residues. Looked up from germline, CDR1 is KGHSH and CDR2 is LQKENI. Using reference TRBV18 and TRBJ2-7 for the parts outside the CDR3, the full variable domain is NAGVMQNPRHLVRRRGQEARLRCSPMKGHSHVYWYRQLPEEGLKFMVYLQKENIIDESGMPKERFSAEFPKEGPSILRIQQVVRGDSAAYFCASSPSHYEQYFGPGTRLTVT.

The DNA for the CDR3 is TGTGCCAGTAGTAGCAACGGGGGAGAGAGCAATCAGCCCCAGCATTTT. Residues: CASSSNGGESNQPQHF. J is TRBJ1-5 and V is TRBV19; D might be TRBD1 (5 bases). The CDR3 has 16 residues. Germline CDR1 reads LNHDA; CDR2 reads SQIVND (reference sequence). Between the trimmed V and J ends, which lost 4 bases and 1 base, there was a span of 14 bases.

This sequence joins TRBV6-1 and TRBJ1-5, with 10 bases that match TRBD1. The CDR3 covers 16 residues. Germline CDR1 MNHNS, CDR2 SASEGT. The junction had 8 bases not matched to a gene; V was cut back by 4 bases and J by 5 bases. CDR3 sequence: CASSALRTGGDQPQHF. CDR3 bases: TGTGCCAGCAGTGCACTTAGGACAGGGGGTGATCAGCCCCAGCATTTT.